The 17 T cell receptor beta chains given below trace back to one sample, sequenced in a study of blood T cells in healthy people across ages. The use of a sample-barcoded 5' primer and a J-beta primer mix characterized a second PCR of roughly 6 to 11 cycles. TCRdb reprocessed the 5' RACE reads with MiXCR, giving one entry per CDR3 protein. Here the sample spans 550,000 to 700,000 distinct CDR3 sequences, roughly 28% being singletons. Material: blood. These receptors were collected from a woman between 65 and 79 years old in good health.

The rearrangement links TRBV6-2 or TRBV6-3 to TRBJ1-2; D remains ambiguous. Germline V CDR1 and CDR2: MNHEY, SVGEGT. The CDR3 runs to 13 residues. V was pared by 2 bases and J by 2 bases, with 6 bases between. Written as DNA, the CDR3 is TGTGCCAGCAGTTACCTACAGAACTATGGCTACACCTTC. This sequence encodes CASSYLQNYGYTF.

The chain combines TRBV20-1 with TRBJ1-4, with TRBD1 as a possible D gene (5 bases). V was clipped by 2 bases and J by 4 bases, with 14 bases between them. The germline V gene has CDR1 DFQATT and CDR2 SNEGSKA (reference sequence). The CDR3 loop spans 15 amino acids. The CDR3 DNA is TGCAGTGCTAGAAGGCGGGGCCAGTTTAATGAAAAACTGTTTTTT. Translated, it gives CSARRRGQFNEKLFF.

This clonotype was seen more than once but under ten times. Germline and junction disagree at one end, which may indicate a read error. J is TRBJ2-5 and V is TRBV7-7, with no clear D. Germline-derived CDR1 and CDR2 are SSHAT and FNYEAQ (reference sequence). The CDR3 length is 13 residues. The CDR3 loop is CASSPDPMETQYF. CDR3 bases: TGTGCTAGCAGCCCAGACCCGATGGAGACCCAGTACTTC.

This chain joins TRBV7-8 and TRBJ1-1; maybe TRBD1 (5 bases). The CDR3 has 14 residues. Germline V gene sequence: CDR1 SGHVS, CDR2 FQNEAQ. V was pared by 4 bases and J by 5 bases, with 14 bases between. For the CDR3, the DNA is TGTGCCAGCAGCTCCTACGGGGACGGGACTGAAGCTTTCTTT. This sequence encodes CASSSYGDGTEAFF.

This chain uses TRBV20-1 with TRBJ2-5; TRBD1 matches 8 bases. The J call is in doubt because the DNA end fits TRBJ2-7 better. The length of the CDR3 is 14 residues. Germline V gene sequence: CDR1 DFQATT, CDR2 SNEGSKA (reference sequence). The CDR3 loop reads CSAKKQGVSYEQYF. The CDR3 DNA sequence: TGCAGTGCTAAGAAACAGGGGGTTTCCTACGAGCAGTACTTC.

This clonotype was counted only a few times. The V call is TRBV5-1, the J call TRBJ2-7, with 10 nucleotides matching TRBD2. Germline-derived CDR1 and CDR2 are SGHRS and YFSETQ. The length of the CDR3 is 15 residues. J gave up 2 bases and V 0 bases, and 2 bases lay outside the gene matches. The CDR3 DNA sequence: TGCGCCAGCAGCTTGGGGACTAGCGGCCCCTACGAGCAGTACTTC. Its protein is CASSLGTSGPYEQYF. Full variable domain (rest looked up from reference TRBV5-1 and TRBJ2-7): KAGVTQTPRYLIKTRGQQVTLSCSPISGHRSVSWYQQTPGQGLQFLFEYFSETQRNKGNFPGRFSGRQFSNSRSEMNVSTLELGDSALYLCASSLGTSGPYEQYFGPGTRLTVT.

This clonotype was picked up a small number of times. This chain links TRBV3-1 with TRBJ1-1; D uncertain. This CDR3 has 14 residues. Trimming shortened V by 3 bases and J by 6 bases, and 14 bases separated the two germline ends. CDR1 and CDR2 (germline): LGHDT, YNNKEL (reference sequence). DNA for the CDR3: TGTGCCAGCAGCCAGGAAGGATACGGGCCTGAAGCTTTCTTT. It is translated as CASSQEGYGPEAFF.

About this clonotype itself: One junction end does not reproduce the germline sequence, and a read error may be involved. This chain links TRBV4-3 with TRBJ2-5, with TRBD2 identical over 10 bases. The CDR3 spans 19 residues. Germline loops: CDR1 LGHNA, CDR2 YSLEER. The CDR3 spells CASSQDLTVAGGSQDTQYF. The DNA for the CDR3 is TGCGCCAGCAGCCAAGATCTAACGGTAGCGGGGGGAAGCCAAGATACCCAGTACTTC.

This clonotype was seen a handful of times. J is TRBJ2-5 and V is TRBV20-1; 10 nucleotides line up with TRBD2. Germline V gives CDR1 DFQATT, CDR2 SNEGSKA (reference sequence). This CDR3 contains 15 residues. The J segment lost 5 bases and the V segment lost 1 base, leaving 7 bases of the junction unmatched. The CDR3 sequence: CSARGGLAVGETQYF. Here the CDR3 DNA reads TGCAGTGCTAGAGGCGGACTAGCGGTTGGGGAGACCCAGTACTTC.

This chain uses TRBV7-9 with TRBJ2-5; possibly TRBD1 for D (6 bases). The CDR3 totals 14 residues. Trimming left V 5 bases short and J 5 bases short, with 15 bases between. Per the germline V gene, CDR1 is SEHNR and CDR2 is FQNEAQ (reference sequence). The CDR3 reads CASSPGQPGETQYF. CDR3 DNA sequence: TGTGCCAGCAGCCCAGGACAGCCGGGGGAGACCCAGTACTTC.

This clonotype has just a few counts. This sequence joins TRBV6-2 or TRBV6-3 and TRBJ2-1; TRBD2 matches 7 bases. CDR3 length: 17 amino acids. The V gene end was trimmed by 2 bases and the J gene end by 1 base; junction bases not matched to a gene: 8. Germline V CDR1 and CDR2: MNHEY, SVGEGT. Here the CDR3 reads CASSYPAGGRSYNEQFF. CDR3 DNA: TGTGCCAGCAGTTACCCCGCCGGCGGGAGATCCTACAATGAGCAGTTCTTC.

For this clonotype: Since a much larger clone is just one base distant, this may be a read error. As DNA, the CDR3 is TGTGCCAGCACTAGGGATAACTATGGCTACGCCTTC. This translates into CASTRDNYGYAF. The rearrangement links TRBV7-2 to TRBJ1-2, with no clear D. Germline V gives CDR1 SGHTA, CDR2 FQGNSA. The CDR3 contains 12 residues. Full variable domain (outside the CDR3, taken from reference TRBV7-2 and TRBJ1-2): GAGVSQSPSNKVTEKGKDVELRCDPISGHTALYWYRQSLGQGLEFLIYFQGNSAPDKSGLPSDRFSAERTGGSVSTLTIQRTQQEDSAVYLCASTRDNYGYAFGSGTRLTVV.

The chain uses TRBV27 and TRBJ2-3; D possibly corresponds to TRBD1 (7 bases). Germline-derived CDR1 and CDR2 are MNHEY and SMNVEV (reference sequence). This CDR3 is built from 12 residues. V lost 5 bases and J 12 bases, leaving 15 bases between the germline ends. The chain's CDR3 is CASSAQGGAQYF. The CDR3 coding sequence is TGTGCCAGCAGTGCTCAGGGGGGTGCTCAGTATTTT.

A few counts support this clonotype. The chain has TRBV20-1 and TRBJ2-7; 9 bases line up with TRBD2. This CDR3 has 16 amino acids. Germline assignment: CDR1 DFQATT and CDR2 SNEGSKA (reference sequence). The trim removed 5 bases at V and 4 bases at J, leaving 15 bases unmatched. The CDR3 protein is CSASSGGGALSYEQYF. In nucleotides, the CDR3 is TGCAGTGCTTCCTCCGGCGGGGGGGCGCTGTCTTACGAGCAGTACTTC.

The CDR3: CASSLGAGPIGGYTF. CDR3 in DNA: TGCGCCAGCAGCTTGGGGGCAGGTCCCATCGGGGGCTACACCTTC. The J gene is TRBJ1-2, the V gene TRBV5-1, with D uncertain. Germline V gene sequence: CDR1 SGHRS, CDR2 YFSETQ. The CDR3 covers 15 residues. Trimming removed 0 bases from V and 8 bases from J, with 17 bases in between. Together with reference TRBV5-1 and TRBJ1-2, the CDR3 gives the full variable domain: KAGVTQTPRYLIKTRGQQVTLSCSPISGHRSVSWYQQTPGQGLQFLFEYFSETQRNKGNFPGRFSGRQFSNSRSEMNVSTLELGDSALYLCASSLGAGPIGGYTFGSGTRLTVV.

The CDR3 region is CASNQRGGTDTQYF. DNA of the CDR3: TGTGCCAGCAACCAGCGGGGGGGCACAGATACGCAGTATTTT. The chain employs TRBV7-9 and TRBJ2-3; 9 positions match TRBD2. With V trimmed by 7 bases and J by 1 base, 3 bases remained unmatched. Germline CDR1 and CDR2: SEHNR and FQNEAQ (reference sequence). The CDR3 totals 14 residues.

In this sample, this clonotype turned up a few times. The rearrangement joins TRBV4-2 to TRBJ1-2; possibly TRBD1 for D (6 bases). V lost 0 bases, J lost 5 bases, and 10 bases lay in between. Looked up from germline, CDR1 is LGHNA and CDR2 is YNFKEQ. The CDR3 loop spans 14 amino acids. CDR3 amino acids: CASSQDRTGYGYTF. The CDR3, as DNA: TGTGCCAGCAGCCAAGATAGAACAGGGTATGGCTACACCTTC.